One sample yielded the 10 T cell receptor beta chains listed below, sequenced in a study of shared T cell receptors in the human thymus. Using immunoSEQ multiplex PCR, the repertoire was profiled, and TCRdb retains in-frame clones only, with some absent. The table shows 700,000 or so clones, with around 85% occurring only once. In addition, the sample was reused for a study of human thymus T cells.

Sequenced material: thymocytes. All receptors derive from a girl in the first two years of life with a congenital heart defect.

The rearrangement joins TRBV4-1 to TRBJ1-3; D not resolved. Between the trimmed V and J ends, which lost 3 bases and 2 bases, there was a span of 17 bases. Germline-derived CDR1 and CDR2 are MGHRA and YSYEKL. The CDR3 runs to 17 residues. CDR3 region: CASSHEKAAGAGNTIYF. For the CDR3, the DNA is TGCGCCAGCAGCCACGAAAAAGCCGCCGGAGCTGGAAACACCATATATTTT.

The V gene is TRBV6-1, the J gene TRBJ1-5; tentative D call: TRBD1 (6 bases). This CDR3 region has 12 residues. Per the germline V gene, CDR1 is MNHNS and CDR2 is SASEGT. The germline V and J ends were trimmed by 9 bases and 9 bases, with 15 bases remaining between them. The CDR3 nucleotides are TGTGCCAGTGCTACAGGGAGAGGGCCCCAGCATTTT. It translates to CASATGRGPQHF.

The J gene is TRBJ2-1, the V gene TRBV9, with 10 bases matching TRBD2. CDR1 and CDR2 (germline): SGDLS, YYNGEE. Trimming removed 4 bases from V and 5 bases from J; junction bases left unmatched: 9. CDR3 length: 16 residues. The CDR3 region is CASSPPRLAGDNEQFF. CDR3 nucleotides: TGTGCCAGCAGCCCCCCGCGGCTAGCGGGGGACAATGAGCAGTTCTTC. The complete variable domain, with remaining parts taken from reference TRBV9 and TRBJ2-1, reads DSGVTQTPKHLITATGQRVTLRCSPRSGDLSVYWYQQSLDQGLQFLIQYYNGEERAKGNILERFSAQQFPDLHSELNLSSLELGDSALYFCASSPPRLAGDNEQFFGPGTRLTVL.

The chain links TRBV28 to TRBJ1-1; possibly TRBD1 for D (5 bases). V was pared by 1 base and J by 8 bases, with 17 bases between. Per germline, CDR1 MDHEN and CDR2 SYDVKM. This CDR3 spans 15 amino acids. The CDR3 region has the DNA TGTGCCAGCAGTTTATTAGGCGGACACTCGGAGGAAGCTTTCTTT. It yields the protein CASSLLGGHSEEAFF.

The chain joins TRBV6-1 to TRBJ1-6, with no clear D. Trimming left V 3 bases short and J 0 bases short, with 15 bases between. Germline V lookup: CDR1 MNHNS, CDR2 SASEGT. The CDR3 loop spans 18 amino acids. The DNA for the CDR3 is TGTGCCAGCAGTGAGCCGCAGTTGATGATCTCCTATAATTCACCCCTCCACTTT. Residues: CASSEPQLMISYNSPLHF.

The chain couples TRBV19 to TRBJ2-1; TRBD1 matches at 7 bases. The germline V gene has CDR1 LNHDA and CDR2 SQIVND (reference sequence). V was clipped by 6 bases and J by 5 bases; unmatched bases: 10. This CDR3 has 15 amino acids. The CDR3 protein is CASSSTGSSNNEQFF. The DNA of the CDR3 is TGTGCCAGTAGCTCGACAGGGTCAAGCAACAATGAGCAGTTCTTC. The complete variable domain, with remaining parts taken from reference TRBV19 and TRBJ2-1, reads DGGITQSPKYLFRKEGQNVTLSCEQNLNHDAMYWYRQDPGQGLRLIYYSQIVNDFQKGDIAEGYSVSREKKESFPLTVTSAQKNPTAFYLCASSSTGSSNNEQFFGPGTRLTVL.

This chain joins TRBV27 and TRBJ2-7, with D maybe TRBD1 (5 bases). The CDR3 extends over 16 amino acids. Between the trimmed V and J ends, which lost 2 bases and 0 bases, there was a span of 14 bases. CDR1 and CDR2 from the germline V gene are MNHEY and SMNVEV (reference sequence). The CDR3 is CASSLRAQGDSYEQYF. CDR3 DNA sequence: TGTGCCAGCAGTTTACGGGCCCAAGGGGACTCCTACGAGCAGTACTTC.

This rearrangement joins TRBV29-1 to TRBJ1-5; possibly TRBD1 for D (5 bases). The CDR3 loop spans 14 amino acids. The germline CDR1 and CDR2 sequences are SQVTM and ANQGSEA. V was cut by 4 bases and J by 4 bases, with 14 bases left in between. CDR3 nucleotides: TGCAGCGTTGTGTGCCCAGGGTCAAATCAGCCCCAGCATTTT. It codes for CSVVCPGSNQPQHF.

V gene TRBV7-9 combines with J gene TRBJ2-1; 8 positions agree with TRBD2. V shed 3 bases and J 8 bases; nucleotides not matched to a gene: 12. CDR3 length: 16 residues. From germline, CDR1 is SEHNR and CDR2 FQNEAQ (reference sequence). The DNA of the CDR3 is TGTGCCAGCAGCTTCCCTCGGGGGGGCATGGTCTATGAGCAGTTCTTC. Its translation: CASSFPRGGMVYEQFF.

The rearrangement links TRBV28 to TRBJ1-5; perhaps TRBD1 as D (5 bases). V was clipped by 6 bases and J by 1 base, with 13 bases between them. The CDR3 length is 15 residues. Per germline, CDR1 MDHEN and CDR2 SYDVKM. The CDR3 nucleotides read TGTGCCAGCAGGCTGTCGGGGGAAAGCAATCAGCCCCAGCATTTT. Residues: CASRLSGESNQPQHF. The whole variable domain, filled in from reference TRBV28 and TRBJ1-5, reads DVKVTQSSRYLVKRTGEKVFLECVQDMDHENMFWYRQDPGLGLRLIYFSYDVKMKEKGDIPEGYSVSREKKERFSLILESASTNQTSMYLCASRLSGESNQPQHFGDGTRLSIL.